Listed here are 11 T cell receptor beta chains from one sample, sequenced in a study of blood T cells in healthy people across ages. Primed by a sample-barcoded 5' primer and a J-beta primer mix, a second PCR proceeded for roughly 7 to 12 cycles. TCRdb re-derived calls from the 5' RACE reads in MiXCR, one entry per CDR3 protein. The sample has about 830,000 distinct CDR3 sequences, approximately 59% seen once. Sequenced: blood. The receptor set was obtained from a man aged 30-40 years in good health.

This clonotype turned up a few times. The rearrangement joins TRBV12-3 or TRBV12-4 to TRBJ2-5; 11 bases are shared with TRBD1. The length of the CDR3 is 16 residues. The trim removed 7 bases at V and 1 base at J, leaving 8 bases unmatched. The CDR3 reads CASTWTGGRGQETQYF. The CDR3, as DNA: TGTGCCAGCACTTGGACAGGGGGCCGGGGCCAAGAGACCCAGTACTTC.

The rearrangement joins TRBV20-1 to TRBJ2-5, with 7 bases fitting TRBD2. Losses at the gene ends were 2 bases for V and 11 bases for J; bases not matched to a gene: 20. Germline assignment: CDR1 DFQATT and CDR2 SNEGSKA (reference sequence). This CDR3 comprises 16 residues. This chain's CDR3 is CSARPRRGLVSNEQYF. The CDR3 region has the DNA TGCAGTGCTAGACCCCGACGCGGACTAGTCTCTAATGAGCAGTACTTC.

The chain carries TRBV4-3 and TRBJ1-5; D gene uncertain. V was trimmed by 3 bases and J by 0 bases, leaving 9 bases between them. Per the germline V gene, CDR1 is LGHNA and CDR2 is YSLEER. The CDR3 is made up of 15 amino acids. The CDR3 loop reads CASSQTDGSNQPQHF. The CDR3 nucleotides are TGCGCCAGCAGCCAGACGGATGGTAGCAATCAGCCCCAGCATTTT.

The J gene is TRBJ2-7, the V gene TRBV27; the D gene is possibly TRBD2 (5 bases). Trimming stripped 5 bases from V and 4 bases from J, with 12 bases between. Germline lookup yields CDR1 MNHEY and CDR2 SMNVEV (reference sequence). This CDR3 has 13 residues. The CDR3 is CASSDGVWYEQYF. CDR3 nucleotide sequence: TGTGCCAGCAGTGACGGGGTGTGGTACGAGCAGTACTTC.

Concerning this clonotype: At one end the junction does not follow the germline gene, possibly because of a read error. The chain recombines TRBV5-1 with TRBJ2-7; TRBD1 matches at 10 bases. Germline CDR1 reads SGHRS; CDR2 reads YFSETQ. This CDR3 is built from 14 residues. The CDR3 loop reads CASRPGQGSYGQYF. CDR3 nucleotide sequence: TGCGCCAGCAGGCCGGGACAGGGGAGTTACGGGCAGTACTTC.

J is TRBJ1-5 and V is TRBV5-5, with TRBD1 identical over 10 bases. The CDR3 sequence is 14 residues long. Trimming cost V 1 base and J 6 bases; bases outside gene matches: 1. The germline V gene encodes CDR1 SGHKS and CDR2 YYEKEE (reference sequence). The chain's CDR3 is CASSLRTGGQPQHF. The CDR3 nucleotides read TGTGCCAGCAGCTTGCGGACAGGGGGTCAGCCCCAGCATTTT. The full variable domain, in which reference TRBV5-5 and TRBJ1-5 provide the parts outside the CDR3, is DAGVTQSPTHLIKTRGQQVTLRCSPISGHKSVSWYQQVLGQGPQFIFQYYEKEERGRGNFPDRFSARQFPNYSSELNVNALLLGDSALYLCASSLRTGGQPQHFGDGTRLSIL.

The chain uses TRBV2 and TRBJ2-7; perhaps TRBD2 as D (7 bases). The CDR3 spans 14 residues. From germline, CDR1 is SNHLY and CDR2 FYNNEI. V lost 7 bases and J 6 bases, leaving 19 bases between the germline ends. CDR3: CASKFTGGPCEQYF. The CDR3, as DNA: TGTGCCAGCAAGTTCACGGGGGGCCCCTGCGAGCAGTACTTC.

This clonotype was picked up a small number of times. The chain combines TRBV25-1 with TRBJ1-2; possible D gene TRBD1, 5 bases. The CDR3 covers 12 residues. Germline CDR1 reads MGHDK; CDR2 reads SYGVNS. Trimming pared 8 bases from V and 7 bases from J, leaving 14 bases between. CDR3 in amino acids: CASLGRRGGYTF. The CDR3 DNA sequence: TGTGCCAGCCTGGGACGGCGAGGTGGCTACACCTTC.

The CDR3 DNA reads TGTGCCAGCGGCCGCACAGGAATCGAAAACATTCAGTACTTC. Its translation is CASGRTGIENIQYF. The chain is built from TRBV12-3 or TRBV12-4 and TRBJ2-4; D is possibly TRBD1 (5 bases). V lost 8 bases to trimming and J lost 5 bases, with 16 bases between them. The CDR3 totals 14 residues.

The CDR3 loop reads CASSRTGGSLAGYTF. CDR3 coding DNA: TGTGCCAGCAGCCGAACAGGGGGCAGTTTAGCTGGCTACACCTTC. The genes are TRBV14 and TRBJ1-2, with 9 nucleotides matching TRBD1. The CDR3 is 15 amino acids. The V and J ends lost 4 bases and 7 bases, in that order; junction bases with no gene match: 10. Germline loops: CDR1 SGHDN, CDR2 FVKESK.

This chain links TRBV12-3 or TRBV12-4 with TRBJ2-3; D is ambiguous. This CDR3 is 14 amino acids long. The germline V and J ends were trimmed by 2 bases and 3 bases, with 9 bases remaining between them. The CDR3 reads CASSLSAYTDTQYF. In DNA, the CDR3 is TGTGCCAGCAGTTTAAGCGCGTATACAGATACGCAGTATTTT.